This T cell receptor (beta chain) was recovered during a study of CD8+ T cells in alopecia areata. The germline V gene encodes CDR1 SGHRS and CDR2 YFSETQ. Trimming removed 2 bases at V and 0 bases at J, with 7 bases between. CDR3 length: 14 residues. Following RNA extraction, reverse transcription yielded cDNA that acted as the sequencing template. Here immunoSEQ multiplex PCR was the method, and the copy in TCRdb shows in-frame clones only, minus some. The data contain roughly 120,000 clones, 50% to 65% of them singletons. Overall study results and limits: Persistence in scalp and blood during tofacitinib was observed for many expanded lesional clones. Since there was just one nonresponder, nobody can yet say how baseline CD8+ expansion ties to response.

Treatment in this sample: oral pan-JAK inhibitor, 5-10 mg twice daily. Sorting separated CD4+ and CD8+ T cells out of PBMCs. On this clone itself: The antigen remains undetermined.

The chain employs TRBV5-1 and TRBJ2-3; D unresolved. Source: CD4+ T cells sorted from blood, taken at week 24, from a patient treated with tofacitinib. This clonotype was sampled from a human donor with alopecia areata. CDR3 in DNA: TGCGCCAGCAGCTTATCACAGAGCACAGATACGCAGTATTTT. This translates into CASSLSQSTDTQYF.